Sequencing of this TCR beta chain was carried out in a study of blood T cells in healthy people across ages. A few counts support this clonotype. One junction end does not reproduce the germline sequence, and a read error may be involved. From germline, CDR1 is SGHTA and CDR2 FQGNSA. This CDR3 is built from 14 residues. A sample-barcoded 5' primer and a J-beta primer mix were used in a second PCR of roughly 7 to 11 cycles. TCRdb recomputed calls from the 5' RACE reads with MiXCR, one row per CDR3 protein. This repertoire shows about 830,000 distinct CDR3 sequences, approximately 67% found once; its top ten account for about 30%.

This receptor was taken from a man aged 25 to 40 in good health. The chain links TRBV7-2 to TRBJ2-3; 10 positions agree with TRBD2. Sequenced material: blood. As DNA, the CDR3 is TGTGCCAGCAGCTTAGGAGCTCTAGCGGGGGCCCTATTTTTT. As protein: CASSLGALAGALFF.